This T cell receptor (beta chain) comes out of a study of cytomegalovirus exposure and HLA in healthy donors (dated by TCRdb to about 2017). The study in broad terms: A later analysis indicated that the 120 validation repertoires were generated on the platform also employed for the 700 or so repertoires of the first cohort. The aim of the study was to test whether cataloging public T cell receptors could identify signatures of past pathogen exposure. In addition to the first cohort of roughly 700 subjects, a separate validation cohort of 130 or so different subjects was used. The study combined high-throughput TCR immunosequencing, statistical association of individual TCRs with disease status, and machine learning to predict cytomegalovirus infection status. The full study reports these points: The classifier was reported to diagnose cytomegalovirus status with high specificity and sensitivity in both the original cohort and the validation cohort. The validation cohort had no HLA typing available for a later analysis, so co-occurrence within that cohort was assessed over all 120 or so repertoires. Across donors, most TCR sequences were observed very rarely, whereas some public TCRs were present in many individuals. The study gave a list of over 150 TCR beta chains associated with cytomegalovirus. The authors suggested that the approach could potentially be extended to other disease states and immunological phenotypes. In vitro tests confirmed that a few of the cytomegalovirus-associated TCR beta chains recognize cytomegalovirus antigens. Subsequent analysis determined that TCRs grouped into clusters in the first cohort also showed a tendency toward co-occurrence across the roughly 120 validation repertoires, and approximately 94% of cluster scores exceeded 0.

Receptors were amplified or captured by the immunoSEQ multiplex PCR assay. The study's own analysis went as follows. A statistical classification framework was built to diagnose cytomegalovirus status from the catalog of TCR beta chain sequences. Entries here come from immuneACCESS through TCRdb and include only in-frame sequences with V and J called. Some clones fail to appear in such tables; in the studies checked, an unresolved V gene covers under half of the shortfall, and the cause of the remainder is unknown. The DNA was the basis for D and trimming; V, J and clone size are from that table. The sample contains about 110,000 clones, roughly 88% of them found a single time. Over 2.5% of the sample is in the top ten clones. With respect to this clone: What this receptor recognizes is not known. The record has no base qualities; no much larger clone is one base away.

Donors formed part of the validation cohort, which comprised 120 subjects and was distinct from the first cohort of 666 subjects. Ends trimmed: V by 8 bases, J by 1 base; bases unmatched to a gene: 11. The cysteine opens and the phenylalanine closes a CDR3 of 16 amino acids. The sequence is cut down to CDR3 DNA, 48 bases in frame from base 1. The germline V gene provides CDR1 SNHLY and CDR2 FYNNEI. The sample taken for sequencing was PBMCs. This clonotype was sampled from a woman younger than 30 in good health and CMV-seronegative. Rearrangement joined TRBV2 to TRBJ2-1; 7 nucleotides in the junction match TRBD2. The DNA sequence reads TGTGCCAGCCCCGGACTTTCGGGGGGATCCTACAATGAGCAGTTCTTC. Its protein is CASPGLSGGSYNEQFF.